These 21 T cell receptor beta chains were all obtained from the same sample, sequenced in a study of cytomegalovirus exposure and HLA in healthy donors (dated by TCRdb to 2017 to 2019). Libraries were constructed by the immunoSEQ multiplex PCR assay. The multiplex PCR relied on a mix of 60 forward primers for TCR Vbeta segments and 13 reverse primers for TCR Jbeta segments. TCRdb re-hosts the immuneACCESS table, in-frame sequences only. Its copies lack some clones; in the studies checked, an unresolved V gene accounts for under half of them, and the cause for the rest is not known. This sample gives fewer than 150,000 clones in total; over 70% of them show up just once. Of the sample, under 14% falls within the top ten clones. Sample: PBMCs. The origin of the receptors is a woman aged 50 to 60 in good health and CMV-seropositive.

V and J are TRBV5-4 and TRBJ2-1; 7 positions agree with TRBD2. The CDR3 spans 15 residues. The V gene end was trimmed by 4 bases and the J gene end by 2 bases; junction bases not matched to a gene: 6. CDR1 and CDR2 from the germline V gene are SGHNT and YYREEE (reference sequence). CDR3 nucleotide sequence: TGTGCCAGCAGCAAGGGGAGGGCCACCTACAATGAGCAGTTCTTC. Translating it yields CASSKGRATYNEQFF.

The rearrangement uses TRBV5-1 and TRBJ2-7; no clear D. Germline-derived CDR1 and CDR2 are SGHRS and YFSETQ. The CDR3 consists of 12 residues. V lost 0 bases and J 6 bases, leaving 7 bases between the germline ends. As DNA, the CDR3 is TGCGCCAGCAGCTTGGAGCTCTCCGAGCAGTACTTC. Translation: CASSLELSEQYF. The full variable domain, its missing parts supplied by reference TRBV5-1 and TRBJ2-7, is KAGVTQTPRYLIKTRGQQVTLSCSPISGHRSVSWYQQTPGQGLQFLFEYFSETQRNKGNFPGRFSGRQFSNSRSEMNVSTLELGDSALYLCASSLELSEQYFGPGTRLTVT.

J is TRBJ1-4 and V is TRBV7-6; a weak D match, TRBD1 (5 bases). Trimming left V 3 bases short and J 6 bases short, with 11 bases between. The CDR3 runs to 14 residues. CDR1 and CDR2 from the germline V gene are SGHVS and FNYEAQ. The DNA of the CDR3 is TGTGCCAGCAGCTTGGGGCTGCTGGATGAAAAACTGTTTTTT. It translates to CASSLGLLDEKLFF.

This chain connects TRBV5-1 to TRBJ2-3, with TRBD2 matching over 11 bases. Germline V gene data show CDR1 as SGHRS and CDR2 as YFSETQ. The junction had 13 bases not matched to a gene; V was cut back by 3 bases and J by 4 bases. This CDR3 region has 18 residues. The CDR3 bases are TGCGCCAGCAGCTCACTTACCTCGACTAGCGGGGTACCAGATACGCAGTATTTT. Translating it yields CASSSLTSTSGVPDTQYF.

The V gene is TRBV30, the J gene TRBJ1-1, with 8 positions matching TRBD1. CDR1 is GTSNPN, CDR2 SVGIG, per germline (reference sequence). CDR3 length: 17 amino acids. V was clipped by 3 bases and J by 4 bases; unmatched bases: 16. In nucleotides, the CDR3 is TGTGCCTGGAGGAAGGACAGGGTACCGTTGGTGACCACTGAAGCTTTCTTT. It translates to CAWRKDRVPLVTTEAFF.

V usage is TRBV27 and J usage is TRBJ2-2; 8 nucleotides align to TRBD2. The V gene end was trimmed by 6 bases and the J gene end by 4 bases; junction bases not matched to a gene: 4. This CDR3 comprises 14 residues. Germline V gene lookup returns CDR1 MNHEY and CDR2 SMNVEV (reference sequence). The CDR3 region has the DNA TGTGCCAGCAGACGGGGGGGCCTCACCGGGGAGCTGTTTTTT. This translates into CASRRGGLTGELFF.

The chain uses TRBV10-2 and TRBJ2-7, with unresolved D. Deletions cut 10 bases from V and 3 bases from J, with 10 bases between. This CDR3 is built from 11 residues. CDR1 is WSHSY and CDR2 is SAAADI in the germline V gene. The CDR3 bases are TGCGCCACCACCGGCGGCTACGAGCAGTACTTC. It is translated as CATTGGYEQYF.

The V gene is TRBV7-9, the J gene TRBJ1-2, with D hard to call. The germline gives CDR1 SEHNR, CDR2 FQNEAQ (reference sequence). CDR3 length equals 14 residues. Between the trimmed V and J ends, which lost 2 bases and 1 base, there was a span of 8 bases. The CDR3 coding sequence is TGTGCCAGCAGCTTATCGTCGGGTAACTATGGCTACACCTTC. This translates into CASSLSSGNYGYTF.

The chain carries TRBV7-2 and TRBJ2-3; D gene ambiguous. V was clipped by 5 bases and J by 4 bases, with 10 bases between them. The CDR3 runs 13 residues. Looked up from germline, CDR1 is SGHTA and CDR2 is FQGNSA. The CDR3: CASSVLGPDTQYF. CDR3 nucleotide sequence: TGTGCCAGCAGCGTTCTGGGCCCAGATACGCAGTATTTT.

The chain is built from TRBV2 and TRBJ1-5; 8 bases line up with TRBD1. Trimming at V came to 5 bases and at J to 5 bases, leaving 8 bases not matched to a gene. The CDR3 sequence is 15 residues long. Germline assignment: CDR1 SNHLY and CDR2 FYNNEI. For the CDR3, the DNA is TGTGCCAGCAGTAAAGAAGCAGGGGGCGATCAGCCCCAGCATTTT. This translates into CASSKEAGGDQPQHF.

The chain carries TRBV10-3 and TRBJ1-1, with TRBD1 matching over 10 bases. Trimming removed 2 bases from V and 4 bases from J; junction bases left unmatched: 19. Germline V gives CDR1 ENHRY, CDR2 SYGVKD. CDR3 length: 20 amino acids. The CDR3 reads CAISEGFAGTGAVIGTEAFF. The CDR3 nucleotides are TGTGCCATCAGTGAGGGCTTTGCCGGGACAGGGGCGGTAATTGGCACTGAAGCTTTCTTT.

This clone was seen more than once but under ten times. The rearrangement links TRBV5-1 to TRBJ1-1; 7 bases map to TRBD1. Germline CDR1 reads SGHRS; CDR2 reads YFSETQ. After removal of 4 bases from V and 1 base from J, the junction contained 4 bases not matched to a gene. This CDR3 region has 14 residues. CDR3 residues: CASSRDSQNTEAFF. The DNA for the CDR3 is TGCGCCAGCAGCCGGGACAGCCAGAACACTGAAGCTTTCTTT.

This sequence joins TRBV7-2 and TRBJ1-5; TRBD1 agrees at 8 bases. Germline V CDR1 and CDR2: SGHTA, FQGNSA. The CDR3 length is 17 residues. V dropped 1 base and J dropped 1; count of bases not matched to a gene: 6. CDR3 DNA sequence: TGTGCCAGCAGCTTAGGGGCAGGGGGCCGGAGCAATCAGCCCCAGCATTTT. It encodes CASSLGAGGRSNQPQHF.

This sequence joins TRBV5-1 and TRBJ2-1; 13 bases match TRBD2. CDR1 is SGHRS and CDR2 is YFSETQ in the germline V gene. The CDR3 spans 15 residues. The J segment lost 5 bases and the V segment lost 7 bases, leaving 6 bases of the junction unmatched. The CDR3 spells CASRPGLAGNNEQFF. In nucleotides, the CDR3 is TGCGCCAGCCGCCCGGGACTAGCGGGGAACAATGAGCAGTTCTTC.

The genes are TRBV29-1 and TRBJ2-7; 8 nucleotides line up with TRBD1. V lost 3 bases and J lost 2; bases outside the gene matches: 15. CDR1 SQVTM and CDR2 ANQGSEA come from the germline V gene. This CDR3 has 17 amino acids. CDR3 coding DNA: TGCAGCGTTGATGACGGCCGACAGGGGCGCGACCCCTACGAGCAGTACTTC. Translating gives CSVDDGRQGRDPYEQYF.

The rearrangement joins TRBV19 to TRBJ1-2; 7 bases line up with TRBD1. The V and J ends lost 9 bases and 3 bases, in that order; junction bases with no gene match: 7. This CDR3 region has 13 residues. Germline V gene sequence: CDR1 LNHDA, CDR2 SQIVND (reference sequence). CDR3 nucleotide sequence: TGTGCCAGCCGTGACAGGGATCACTATGGCTACACCTTC. Protein sequence: CASRDRDHYGYTF.

This clone has more than one count but fewer than ten. This chain connects TRBV28 to TRBJ2-3; D ambiguous. V lost 5 bases and J 3 bases, leaving 9 bases between the germline ends. CDR3 size: 13 residues. Germline loops: CDR1 MDHEN, CDR2 SYDVKM. This chain's CDR3 is CASSLPQTDTQYF. The CDR3 coding sequence is TGTGCCAGCAGTCTCCCACAAACAGATACGCAGTATTTT.

The CDR3 loop is CASSIQSTGTDTQYF. As DNA, the CDR3 is TGTGCCAGTAGTATACAAAGTACAGGGACAGATACGCAGTATTTT. The gene calls are TRBV19 and TRBJ2-3; D is perhaps TRBD1 (6 bases). V was clipped by 2 bases and J by 3 bases, with 12 bases between them. Germline CDR1 is LNHDA and CDR2 is SQIVND (reference sequence). CDR3 length: 15 residues.

As for this clone: At the DNA level, this CDR3 is encoded by other sequences in the same sample as well. The V call is TRBV5-1, the J call TRBJ2-1; 13 positions agree with TRBD2. CDR3 length: 16 amino acids. V lost 0 bases and J lost 7; bases outside the gene matches: 4. In germline, CDR1 is SGHRS, CDR2 YFSETQ. Written as DNA, the CDR3 is TGCGCCAGCAGCTTGGAACTAGCGGGGGGGCAGAATGAGCAGTTCTTC. This codes for CASSLELAGGQNEQFF. The full variable domain, with the rest looked up from reference TRBV5-1 and TRBJ2-1, is KAGVTQTPRYLIKTRGQQVTLSCSPISGHRSVSWYQQTPGQGLQFLFEYFSETQRNKGNFPGRFSGRQFSNSRSEMNVSTLELGDSALYLCASSLELAGGQNEQFFGPGTRLTVL.

The chain has TRBV20-1 and TRBJ2-7; D gene unclear. This CDR3 is built from 11 residues. The V end lost 2 bases, the J end lost 3 bases, and 5 bases lay between the germline ends. The germline CDR1 and CDR2 sequences are DFQATT and SNEGSKA (reference sequence). The CDR3 DNA reads TGCAGTGCTAGACAGAACTACGAGCAGTACTTC. Protein sequence: CSARQNYEQYF.

The V gene is TRBV4-1, the J gene TRBJ2-1; 13 positions agree with TRBD2. The CDR3 runs to 17 residues. The germline V gene has CDR1 MGHRA and CDR2 YSYEKL. V shed 0 bases, J shed 8 bases, and the junction held 7 bases outside the gene matches. The CDR3 loop reads CASSQDSGTSGKHEQFF. CDR3 DNA: TGCGCCAGCAGCCAAGACTCCGGGACTAGCGGGAAACATGAGCAGTTCTTC.